This TCR beta chain comes out of a study of T cells in Graves' hyperthyroidism and ophthalmopathy. Across the study: The blood sample was taken at first diagnosis, before treatment began. Study results and limitations: Most expanded thyroid clonotypes above 0.001 recurred in blood.

This clonotype was observed a handful of times. Its antigen is undetermined. Germline V gene sequence: CDR1 SGHTA, CDR2 FQGTGA. The CDR3 loop spans 16 amino acids. The trim removed 2 bases at V and 1 base at J, leaving 4 bases unmatched. In patients aged 18 to 65, hyperthyroidism was newly diagnosed, with duration under 2 months. Together with thyroid ultrasound, orbital computed tomography, serum thyroxine and TRAb, clinical symptoms were used for diagnoses. TCR beta CDR3 regions were amplified from RNA transcripts. The TCR CDR3 was amplified in a first-round RT-PCR using the HTBI primer set. TCRdb analysed the multiplex PCR reads with MiXCR anew, one entry per CDR3 protein. This sample has 340,000 or so distinct CDR3 sequences, with over 15% found just once.

This chain links TRBV7-3 with TRBJ2-2, with TRBD2 matching 7 bases. The sequence came from a woman between 45 and 60 years old with Graves' hyperthyroidism. The specimen was blood. The CDR3 spells CASSLWGGKNTGELFF. The CDR3 nucleotides are TGTGCCAGCAGCTTATGGGGAGGGAAGAACACCGGGGAGCTGTTTTTT.